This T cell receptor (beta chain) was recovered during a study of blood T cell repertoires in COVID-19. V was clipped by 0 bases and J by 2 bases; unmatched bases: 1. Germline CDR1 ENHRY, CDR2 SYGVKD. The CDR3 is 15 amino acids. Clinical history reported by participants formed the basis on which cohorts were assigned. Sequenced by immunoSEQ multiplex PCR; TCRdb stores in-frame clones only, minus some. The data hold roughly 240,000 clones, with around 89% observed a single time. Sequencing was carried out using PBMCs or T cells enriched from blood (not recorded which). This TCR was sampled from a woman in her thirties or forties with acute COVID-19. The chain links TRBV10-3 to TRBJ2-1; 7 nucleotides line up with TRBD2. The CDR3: CAISESGGAYNEQFF. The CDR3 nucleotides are TGTGCCATCAGTGAGTCGGGGGGGGCCTACAATGAGCAGTTCTTC.